This note documents a single T cell receptor (beta chain) sequence. The data belong to a study of blood T cell repertoires in COVID-19. Looking at the study overall: The origin of the acute and convalescent COVID-19 samples was the United States, Italy and Spain. PBMCs, B-cell-depleted T cells, or T cells were the source of the cDNA or gDNA that made up the material.

The germline gives CDR1 SGHAT, CDR2 FQNNGV. The CDR3 consists of 14 residues. V lost 5 bases to trimming and J lost 1 base, with 10 bases between them. As handled by the study authors: Reference gene primers were amplified, and this amplification served to estimate nucleated cell counts. Repertoires were generated with immunoSEQ multiplex PCR, while TCRdb's copy carries only in-frame clones and drops some. V and J calls and clone size are copied from that table; D and trimming were computed from the DNA. The table records approximately 240,000 clones, more than 70% of them present only once. The gene calls are TRBV11-2 and TRBJ2-3; D not resolved. The TCR comes from a woman aged 35 to 49 who had recovered from COVID-19. Sequencing used peripheral blood. DNA of the CDR3: TGTGCCAGCAGCAGACAAGGTCGCACAGATACGCAGTATTTT. Translated, it gives CASSRQGRTDTQYF.